Each of the 27 T cell receptor beta chains below was sequenced from the same sample in a study of post-analysis software for immune sequencing data. The authors incorporated unique molecular identifiers into the TCR beta cDNA libraries. Each CDR3 protein is one row after TCRdb ran MiXCR on the PCR reads. This table holds a few hundred thousand distinct CDR3 sequences, 35% to 40% found once. General observations from the study: In patients, TRBV5-6, TRBV5-1 and TRBV20-1 belonged to five or six TRBV segments found more frequently than in controls.

These receptors have no identified antigens. The sequencing sample was made of blood. These receptors came from a girl under 18 with multiple sclerosis.

This clonotype has a single count. This sequence may be a read error, since a much larger clone differs from it by one base. The chain couples TRBV29-1 to TRBJ2-3, with 10 bases fitting TRBD2. The V and J ends lost 4 bases and 3 bases, in that order; junction bases with no gene match: 7. The CDR3 is 15 residues long. In germline, CDR1 is SQVTM, CDR2 ANQGSEA. The CDR3 here is CSVGGRTSGTDTQYF. The CDR3 nucleotides are TGCAGCGTTGGGGGAAGGACTAGCGGTACAGATACGCAGTATTTT.

This clonotype showed up just a few times. A much larger clone lies one base from this, so it may be a read error. The chain recombines TRBV5-1 with TRBJ2-1, with 10 bases identical to TRBD2. This CDR3 is built from 16 residues. CDR1 is SGHRS and CDR2 is YFSETQ in the germline V gene. This CDR3 reads CTSSFEAGGLQREQFF. CDR3 nucleotides: TGCACCAGCAGCTTCGAAGCGGGAGGGTTACAGCGTGAGCAGTTCTTC.

This clonotype was picked up many times. The chain uses TRBV20-1 and TRBJ2-3; TRBD2 matches 7 bases. The CDR3 is 14 amino acids. CDR1 and CDR2 from the germline V gene are DFQATT and SNEGSKA (reference sequence). J gave up 9 bases and V 8 bases, and 17 bases lay outside the gene matches. As DNA, the CDR3 is TGCAGTCTCTTCCCAGTGGCGGGAGCGGAGACGCAGTATTTT. This sequence encodes CSLFPVAGAETQYF.

A few counts support this clonotype. This may come from a read error, since a much larger clone is one base off. J is TRBJ2-1 and V is TRBV3-1; 8 bases agree with TRBD2. The CDR3 sequence is 14 residues long. Germline CDR1 is LGHDT and CDR2 is YNNKEL (reference sequence). J lost 13 bases, V lost 0 bases, and 8 bases had no gene match. The CDR3 DNA sequence: TGTGCCAGCAGCCAAGATGAGCGGGGGTTAACCCAGTTCTTC. Its translation is CASSQDERGLTQFF.

Note on this clonotype: A much larger clone lies one base from this, so it may be a read error. The chain combines TRBV6-2 or TRBV6-3 with TRBJ2-1, with 10 bases lining up with TRBD2. The DNA end lines up better with TRBJ2-7; the J call may be wrong. Germline CDR1 and CDR2: MNHEY and SVGEGT. This CDR3 spans 18 amino acids. CDR3 amino acids: CASSQGTSATSSYNEQYF. The CDR3 nucleotides are TGTGCCAGCAGTCAAGGGACTAGCGCTACTAGCTCCTACAATGAGCAGTACTTC.

Only one count was recorded for this clonotype. The V call is TRBV12-3 or TRBV12-4, the J call TRBJ2-2; D not resolved. The V end lost 3 bases, the J end lost 3 bases, and 11 bases lay between the germline ends. CDR3 length: 15 residues. The DNA of the CDR3 is TGTGCCAGCAGTTTCTTTTCAGGCGACACCGGGGAGCTGTTTTTT. Amino acids: CASSFFSGDTGELFF.

The chain carries TRBV7-2 and TRBJ2-1; no firm D call. Germline CDR1 SGHTA, CDR2 FQGNSA. V lost 5 bases and J 4 bases, leaving 12 bases between the germline ends. The CDR3 runs 14 residues. The CDR3 bases are TGTGCCAGCAGCCCCAGTTCCGGTTACAATGAGCAGTTCTTC. Translating it yields CASSPSSGYNEQFF.

This clonotype was detected many times. The genes are TRBV6-1 and TRBJ1-6, with 9 positions matching TRBD1. CDR3 length: 17 amino acids. Germline-derived CDR1 and CDR2 are MNHNS and SASEGT. Trimming took 7 bases from V and 8 from J; bases not matched to a gene: 15. In nucleotides, the CDR3 is TGTGCCAGCAAATTGGGGGACAGGGAGGTTGGCGATTCACCCCTCCACTTT. Its protein product is CASKLGDREVGDSPLHF.

This clonotype has more than one count but fewer than ten. This chain's CDR3 is CSARDLGQGAVNEQFF. The CDR3 nucleotides read TGCAGTGCTAGAGATTTGGGACAGGGGGCGGTTAATGAGCAGTTCTTC. The chain recombines TRBV20-1 with TRBJ2-1; 12 bases agree with TRBD1. Germline V gene data show CDR1 as DFQATT and CDR2 as SNEGSKA (reference sequence). V lost 0 bases, J lost 7 bases, and 7 bases stayed unmatched. The CDR3 is made up of 16 amino acids.

The chain couples TRBV7-2 to TRBJ2-4; 7 bases are a match to TRBD2. The length of the CDR3 is 13 residues. V trimming: 1 base; J trimming: 13 bases; junction bases outside the gene matches: 7. CDR1 SGHTA and CDR2 FQGNSA come from the germline V gene. In nucleotides, the CDR3 is TGTGCCAGCAGCTTAGAAGATCAGCGGGACCAGTACTTC. Amino acids: CASSLEDQRDQYF.

This chain uses TRBV20-1 with TRBJ2-4; D is unclear. The V end was cut by 1 base, the J end by 0 bases, with 4 bases between. This CDR3 has 13 amino acids. The germline V gene has CDR1 DFQATT and CDR2 SNEGSKA (reference sequence). CDR3 residues: CSARVLAKNIQYF. Here the CDR3 DNA reads TGCAGTGCTAGAGTACTAGCCAAAAACATTCAGTACTTC.

Note on this clonotype: A read error may account for a junction end that differs from germline. The gene calls are TRBV20-1 and TRBJ2-3; 9 bases agree with TRBD2. Germline V gene lookup returns CDR1 DFQATT and CDR2 SNEGSKA (reference sequence). This CDR3 has 11 amino acids. The CDR3 loop reads CSADSSGVTPF. CDR3 bases: TGCAGTGCTGACTCTAGCGGGGTCACTCCTTTT.

Remarks on this clonotype: A read error is possible here, since a much larger clone lies one base away. The rearrangement joins TRBV6-1 to TRBJ2-1; tentative D call: TRBD2 (6 bases). CDR3 length: 15 amino acids. Germline V gene data show CDR1 as MNHNS and CDR2 as SASEGT. CDR3 nucleotide sequence: TGTGCCGGCAGTGTGAGTAGCGGAGCCTACAATGAGCAGTTCTTC. Its protein product is CAGSVSSGAYNEQFF.

The rearrangement joins TRBV7-8 to TRBJ2-3; D is possibly TRBD2 (6 bases). The CDR3 has 14 residues. V dropped 4 bases and J dropped 1 base, with 9 bases sitting between them. Germline CDR1 SGHVS, CDR2 FQNEAQ. CDR3 residues: CASSSGDRTDTQYF. Here the CDR3 DNA reads TGTGCCAGCAGCTCGGGGGACCGCACAGATACGCAGTATTTT.

This chain uses TRBV20-1 with TRBJ2-1, with TRBD1 matching over 12 bases. V was pared by 5 bases and J by 7 bases, with 3 bases of the junction left unmatched. Germline CDR1 DFQATT, CDR2 SNEGSKA (reference sequence). The CDR3 runs 13 residues. The CDR3 DNA sequence: TGCAGTGCTCGGGACAGGGGGCTTAATGAGCAGTTCTTC. It codes for CSARDRGLNEQFF.

This clonotype was seen more than once but under ten times. The chain carries TRBV4-1 and TRBJ1-3, with D uncertain. V gave up 4 bases and J gave up 0 bases, with 10 bases separating them. Germline V gene data show CDR1 as MGHRA and CDR2 as YSYEKL. The CDR3 extends over 15 amino acids. Here the CDR3 DNA reads TGCGCCAGCAGCCCCACCGGGATCTCTGGAAACACCATATATTTT. Translation gives CASSPTGISGNTIYF.

V usage is TRBV24-1 and J usage is TRBJ2-2; D unclear. CDR1 and CDR2 from the germline V gene are KGHDR and SFDVKD. V lost 4 bases, J lost 7 bases, and 9 bases lay in between. The CDR3 runs 13 residues. CDR3 sequence (DNA): TGTGCCACCAGTGACCTCAGAGGCGGGGAGCTGTTTTTT. Its protein is CATSDLRGGELFF.

This rearrangement joins TRBV3-1 to TRBJ1-2, with no clear D. The V gene lost 0 bases and the J gene lost 12 bases, with 11 bases spanning the gap. The CDR3 length is 12 residues. Looked up from germline, CDR1 is LGHDT and CDR2 is YNNKEL (reference sequence). The DNA for the CDR3 is TGTGCCAGCAGCCAAGATCTCGGACCAAACACCTTC. This encodes CASSQDLGPNTF. The full variable domain, its missing parts supplied by reference TRBV3-1 and TRBJ1-2, is DTAVSQTPKYLVTQMGNDKSIKCEQNLGHDTMYWYKQDSKKFLKIMFSYNNKELIINETVPNRFSPKSPDKAHLNLHINSLELGDSAVYFCASSQDLGPNTFGSGTRLTVV.

The rearrangement links TRBV28 to TRBJ2-7, with 11 bases lining up with TRBD2. TRBJ2-5 explains the end of the DNA better; the J call may be wrong. This CDR3 spans 15 amino acids. The germline V gene has CDR1 MDHEN and CDR2 SYDVKM. The CDR3 bases are TGTGCCAGCGGTGGGGGACTAGCGGACCAAGAGACCCAGTACTTC. It specifies CASGGGLADQETQYF.

This clonotype showed up many times. The chain uses TRBV6-2 or TRBV6-3 and TRBJ1-2; no clear D gene. Per the germline V gene, CDR1 is MNHEY and CDR2 is SVGEGT. This CDR3 spans 14 amino acids. Trimming took 2 bases from V and 5 from J, leaving 12 bases between them. The CDR3 sequence: CASSYLLTRYGYTF. Written as DNA, the CDR3 is TGTGCCAGCAGTTACCTCTTGACTCGGTATGGCTACACCTTC.

This clonotype was seen many times. The rearrangement uses TRBV6-1 and TRBJ1-1; maybe TRBD1 (5 bases). Germline assignment: CDR1 MNHNS and CDR2 SASEGT. Trimming took off 6 bases at V and 5 bases at J, with 13 bases between the two ends. This CDR3 contains 13 residues. The CDR3 protein is CASRLLGVTEAFF. The CDR3 DNA sequence: TGTGCCAGCAGGCTCCTAGGGGTTACTGAAGCTTTCTTT.

This clonotype occurred a few times. The genes are TRBV12-3 or TRBV12-4 and TRBJ2-5; the D gene could be TRBD1 or TRBD2 (5 bases each). V was shortened by 6 bases and J by 1 base, with 15 bases between the two germline ends. The CDR3 loop spans 15 amino acids. The CDR3 protein is CASREKGLAQETQYF. The CDR3, as DNA: TGTGCCAGCAGAGAAAAGGGGCTAGCCCAAGAGACCCAGTACTTC.

This clonotype was found many times. The V call is TRBV5-1, the J call TRBJ2-3, with D perhaps matching TRBD2 (7 bases). The CDR3 totals 17 residues. Germline assignment: CDR1 SGHRS and CDR2 YFSETQ. The V gene lost 2 bases and the J gene lost 1 base, with 17 bases spanning the gap. The CDR3 region has the DNA TGCGCCAGCAGCTTTTCGTCAGGGGAGGGAGGCACAGATACGCAGTATTTT. It translates to CASSFSSGEGGTDTQYF.

This clonotype was recorded once. The V gene is TRBV5-1, the J gene TRBJ1-1, with TRBD1 identical over 10 bases. CDR1 is SGHRS and CDR2 is YFSETQ in the germline V gene. V lost 3 bases, J lost 11 bases, and 10 bases stayed unmatched. The CDR3 covers 14 residues. CDR3 protein: CASSSSRDRGRAFF. The CDR3 coding sequence is TGCGCCAGCAGCTCGTCCCGGGACAGGGGTCGGGCTTTCTTT.

This clonotype was observed many times. The chain recombines TRBV3-1 with TRBJ2-6; D unresolved. Germline assignment: CDR1 LGHDT and CDR2 YNNKEL (reference sequence). The CDR3 length is 15 residues. Trimming pared 4 bases from V and 1 base from J, leaving 8 bases between. The CDR3 protein is CASSPSASGANVLTF. In DNA form, the CDR3 reads TGTGCCAGCAGCCCCTCCGCTTCTGGGGCCAACGTCCTGACTTTC.

The V and J genes are TRBV25-1 and TRBJ1-4; no firm D call. Trimming removed 0 bases at V and 7 bases at J, with 12 bases between. The CDR3 contains 15 residues. In germline, CDR1 is MGHDK, CDR2 SYGVNS. The CDR3 DNA reads TGTGCCAGCAGTGAATATGGGAGAGGGCGTGAAAAACTGTTTTTT. It encodes CASSEYGRGREKLFF.

The chain has TRBV20-1 and TRBJ1-1; no firm D call. V dropped 5 bases and J dropped 2 bases, with 15 bases sitting between them. Germline CDR1 is DFQATT and CDR2 is SNEGSKA (reference sequence). The CDR3 contains 14 residues. The DNA of the CDR3 is TGCAGTGCTTTTGCTGAAGATGGCAACACTGAAGCTTTCTTT. Protein: CSAFAEDGNTEAFF.